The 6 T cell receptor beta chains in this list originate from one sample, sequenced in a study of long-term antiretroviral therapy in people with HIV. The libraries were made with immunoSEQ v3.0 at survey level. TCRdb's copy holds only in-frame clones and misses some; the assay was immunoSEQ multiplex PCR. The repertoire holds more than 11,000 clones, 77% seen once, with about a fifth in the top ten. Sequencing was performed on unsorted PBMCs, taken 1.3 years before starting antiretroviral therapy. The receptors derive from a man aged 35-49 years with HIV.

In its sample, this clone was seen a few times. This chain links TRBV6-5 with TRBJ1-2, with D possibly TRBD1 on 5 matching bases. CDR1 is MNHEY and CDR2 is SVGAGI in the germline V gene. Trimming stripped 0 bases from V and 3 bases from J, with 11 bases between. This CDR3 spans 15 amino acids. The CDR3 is CASSYSGTVDYGYTF. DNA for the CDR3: TGTGCCAGCAGTTACTCTGGGACGGTGGACTATGGCTACACCTTC.

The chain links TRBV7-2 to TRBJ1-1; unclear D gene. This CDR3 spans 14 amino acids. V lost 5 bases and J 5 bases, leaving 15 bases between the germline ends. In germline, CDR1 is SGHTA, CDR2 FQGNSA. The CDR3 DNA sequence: TGTGCCAGCAGCCCCGAAGTGGTTGCGACTGAAGCTTTCTTT. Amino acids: CASSPEVVATEAFF.

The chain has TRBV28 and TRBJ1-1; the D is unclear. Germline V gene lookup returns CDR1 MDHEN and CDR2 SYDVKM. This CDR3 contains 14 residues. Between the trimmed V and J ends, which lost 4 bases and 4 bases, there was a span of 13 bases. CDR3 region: CASSSSLGPTEAFF. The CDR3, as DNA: TGTGCCAGCAGTTCCAGTCTTGGACCCACTGAAGCTTTCTTT.

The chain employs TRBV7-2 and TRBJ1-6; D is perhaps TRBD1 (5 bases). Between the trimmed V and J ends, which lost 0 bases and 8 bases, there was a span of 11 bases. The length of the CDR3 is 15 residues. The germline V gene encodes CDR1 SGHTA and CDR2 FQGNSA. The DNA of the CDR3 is TGTGCCAGCAGCTTAGCGATTGGGGGGGATTCACCCCTCCACTTT. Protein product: CASSLAIGGDSPLHF.

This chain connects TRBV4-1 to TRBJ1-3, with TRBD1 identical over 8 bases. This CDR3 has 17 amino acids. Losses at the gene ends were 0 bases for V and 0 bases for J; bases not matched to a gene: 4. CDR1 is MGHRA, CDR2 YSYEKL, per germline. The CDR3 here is CASSQDNRGGSGNTIYF. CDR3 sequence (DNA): TGCGCCAGCAGCCAAGATAACAGGGGGGGCTCTGGAAACACCATATATTTT.

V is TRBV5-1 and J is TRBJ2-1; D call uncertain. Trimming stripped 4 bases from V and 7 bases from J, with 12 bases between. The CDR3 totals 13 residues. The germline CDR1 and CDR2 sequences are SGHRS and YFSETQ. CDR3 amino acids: CASSLGPGNEQFF. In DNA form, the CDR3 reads TGCGCCAGCAGCCTGGGCCCGGGTAATGAGCAGTTCTTC.